The entry below gives a single T cell receptor beta chain sequence along with its context. Its matching antigen is unknown. This sample is part of a study of T cell responses to AZD1222 COVID-19 vaccine. Overall study findings and caveats: Mostly white British, mostly female donors; authors suggested clonal diversity may be underestimated.

TCRdb's copy holds only in-frame clones and misses some; the assay was immunoSEQ multiplex PCR. The sample holds 60,000 to 75,000 clones; around three quarters are singletons and the top ten take about 3.5%. The ends were cut back, 7 bases at V and 3 bases at J, with 15 bases in the middle. The CDR3 loop spans 14 amino acids. The germline V gene has CDR1 LNHDA and CDR2 SQIVND (reference sequence). This TCR came from an adult who received the AZD1222 COVID-19 vaccine. This specimen consisted of peripheral blood, obtained 28 days after the second AZD1222 dose. The V call is TRBV19, the J call TRBJ1-1, with D possibly TRBD1 on 5 matching bases. CDR3 sequence: CASTARGEDTEAFF. CDR3 nucleotides: TGTGCCAGTACGGCGCGGGGGGAGGACACTGAAGCTTTCTTT.